The entry below describes one T cell receptor (beta chain). V gave up 4 bases and J gave up 3 bases, with 7 bases separating them. The CDR3 length is 13 residues. CDR1 and CDR2 (germline): SNHLY, FYNNEI. Genomic DNA of every subset was divided equally among multiple immunoSEQ plates. Clones were read by immunoSEQ multiplex PCR, and TCRdb kept only the in-frame ones, dropping some. The sample gives hundreds of thousands of clones, about two thirds of which show up once; approximately 1.8% is in the top ten. These data are taken from a study of shared clonotypes between healthy human individuals. This chain connects TRBV2 to TRBJ2-1; D is uncertain. What was sequenced was memory CD4+ T cells sorted from blood. Regarding subset: CD45RA-negative fraction. The receptor comes from a woman aged 25 to 45 in good health. CDR3 residues: CASSGLLYNEQFF. DNA for the CDR3: TGTGCCAGCAGTGGACTGCTCTACAATGAGCAGTTCTTC.